The T cell receptor (beta chain) under discussion was sequenced for a study of cytomegalovirus exposure and HLA in healthy donors. Study-wide background: Among the 398 genotyped donors, just over 80% were placed in the Caucasian-associated ancestry cluster.

The CDR3 extends over 14 amino acids. V lost 6 bases and J lost 5; bases outside the gene matches: 10. Germline assignment: CDR1 SGHTA and CDR2 FQGNSA. General study points: TCR beta chain V- and J-gene trimming was linked, in a later analysis, to a missense variant in DCLRE1C. Of the V segments, some could not be distinguished, including TRBV6-2 and TRBV6-3, and were excluded.

The PCR had 60 Vbeta and 13 Jbeta primers. Produced via immunoSEQ multiplex PCR; TCRdb's table is partial and in-frame only. The data hold 150,000 to 200,000 clones, with 70% to 90% observed a single time. For this clone: Antigen: not known.

The chain combines TRBV7-2 with TRBJ2-7, with 7 bases that match TRBD2. The receptor was derived from a young woman in good health and CMV-seronegative. Sequenced input: PBMCs. CDR3 residues: CASRMAGEGNEQYF. CDR3 DNA: TGTGCCAGCAGAATGGCGGGAGAGGGGAACGAGCAGTACTTC. The full variable domain, in which reference TRBV7-2 and TRBJ2-7 provide the parts outside the CDR3, is GAGVSQSPSNKVTEKGKDVELRCDPISGHTALYWYRQSLGQGLEFLIYFQGNSAPDKSGLPSDRFSAERTGGSVSTLTIQRTQQEDSAVYLCASRMAGEGNEQYFGPGTRLTVT.